Listed below are T cell receptor beta chains from one sample, sequenced in a study of CD8 T cells in ankylosing spondylitis. TCRdb re-analysed the 5' RACE reads in MiXCR, keeping a single row per CDR3 protein. In the table there are about 130,000 distinct CDR3 sequences, 7% of which are singletons. Specimen: blood, either unsorted or a sorted T cell fraction (not recorded which). All receptors come from a male donor with ankylosing spondylitis or in good health (not recorded which). CDR3s include the opening cysteine and the closing phenylalanine or tryptophan.

j_call | v_call | cdr3_aa
TRBJ2-3 | TRBV28 | CASSPLAGGTDTQYF
TRBJ1-5 | TRBV20-1 | CSARDGDQPQHF
TRBJ1-5 | TRBV6-5 | CASSYGRHPDNQPQHF
TRBJ2-1 | TRBV7-3 | CASSLRRGLDNEQFF
TRBJ1-1 | TRBV7-2 | CASSLTGTGANTEAFF
TRBJ2-3 | TRBV20-1 | CSAPSWTSGVTARTDTQYF
TRBJ1-1 | TRBV29-1 | CSVSGQNTNTEAFF
TRBJ2-3 | TRBV20-1 | CSALPGLAVPDTQYF
TRBJ2-7 | TRBV20-1 | CSGSSEYEQYF
TRBJ1-6 | TRBV10-3 | CAISESRVAGYNSPLHF
TRBJ2-5 | TRBV12-3/TRBV12-4 | CASSLTLTQETQYF
TRBJ2-7 | TRBV11-2 | CASSLWALAGDRTYEQYF
TRBJ2-3 | TRBV15 | CATSPDKGGTDTQYF
TRBJ2-1 | TRBV5-1 | CASSVTLAGGPGEQFF
TRBJ2-7 | TRBV20-1 | CSARDREKGSYEQYF
TRBJ2-3 | TRBV5-1 | CASSFSGLDTQYF
TRBJ2-1 | TRBV12-3/TRBV12-4 | CASSYRGWDNEQFF
TRBJ2-1 | TRBV5-1 | CASSLASGSFNEQFF
TRBJ2-1 | TRBV7-2 | CASILDGGLGDF
TRBJ2-1 | TRBV28 | CASSSLQVEQFF
TRBJ2-2 | TRBV20-1 | CSVPSGTSGTGELFF
TRBJ1-2 | TRBV29-1 | CSVYRTGSGPGSGYTF
TRBJ1-6 | TRBV12-3/TRBV12-4 | CASSLNRGNSPLHF
TRBJ2-1 | TRBV28 | CASSLPLTGNNEQFF
TRBJ1-1 | TRBV20-1 | CSVPKNTEAFF
TRBJ1-5 | TRBV3-1 | CASSQDPPGQGGNQPQHF